This T cell receptor (beta chain) was found in a study of CD8 T cells in ankylosing spondylitis. Study observations and caveats: Among TCR beta sequences, a motif of roughly 8 highly homologous variants appeared characteristic of ankylosing spondylitis blood.

This CDR3 is built from 11 residues. The V end was cut by 3 bases, the J end by 8 bases, with 11 bases between. Germline V gene sequence: CDR1 DFQATT, CDR2 SNEGSKA (reference sequence). TCRdb re-derived calls from the 5' RACE reads in MiXCR, one entry per CDR3 protein. Counted here are roughly 670,000 distinct CDR3 sequences, 15% to 20% occurring once; the ten biggest clones make up around 19%. This clonotype was observed a few times. Its antigen is not known. This receptor was obtained from a male donor with ankylosing spondylitis. The chain recombines TRBV20-1 with TRBJ2-7; possibly TRBD2 for D (6 bases). Input material: blood, either unsorted or a sorted T cell fraction (not recorded which). The CDR3 protein is CSASPGAQQYF. The CDR3 nucleotides are TGCAGTGCTAGTCCGGGAGCCCAGCAGTACTTC.